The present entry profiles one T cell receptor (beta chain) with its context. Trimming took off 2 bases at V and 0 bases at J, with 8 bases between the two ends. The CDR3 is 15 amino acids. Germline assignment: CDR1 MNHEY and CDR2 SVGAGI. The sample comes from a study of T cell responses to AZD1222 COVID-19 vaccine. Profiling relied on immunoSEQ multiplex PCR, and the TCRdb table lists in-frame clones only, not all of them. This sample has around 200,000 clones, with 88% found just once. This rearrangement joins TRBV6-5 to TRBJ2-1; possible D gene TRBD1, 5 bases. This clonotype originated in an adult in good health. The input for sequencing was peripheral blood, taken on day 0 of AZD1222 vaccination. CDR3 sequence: CASSYRGSSYNEQFF. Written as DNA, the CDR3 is TGTGCCAGCAGTTACAGGGGAAGCTCCTACAATGAGCAGTTCTTC.